Presented here are 8 T cell receptor beta chains from one specimen sequenced in a study of cytomegalovirus exposure and HLA in healthy donors. The PCR was carried out with 60 Vbeta primers and 13 Jbeta primers. TCRdb keeps only in-frame clones here, not all; method: immunoSEQ multiplex PCR. Among about 300,000 clones listed, 70% to 90% were seen once. Sequencing was carried out using PBMCs. The source of these receptors is a man aged 40-49 years in good health and CMV-seropositive.

J is TRBJ2-1 and V is TRBV27; 9 bases fit TRBD2. This CDR3 contains 16 residues. From germline, CDR1 is MNHEY and CDR2 SMNVEV (reference sequence). V was pared by 4 bases and J by 6 bases, with 10 bases of the junction left unmatched. CDR3 region: CASSSRLGGRGNEQFF. The CDR3 bases are TGTGCCAGCAGTTCAAGACTAGGCGGGAGGGGCAATGAGCAGTTCTTC.

This sequence joins TRBV5-1 and TRBJ1-1; a possible D gene is TRBD1 (6 bases). Between the trimmed V and J ends, which lost 2 bases and 4 bases, there was a span of 12 bases. In germline, CDR1 is SGHRS, CDR2 YFSETQ. The CDR3 covers 14 residues. The CDR3 DNA reads TGCGCCAGCAGCTTAGGGGGTGGTGGCACTGAAGCTTTCTTT. This codes for CASSLGGGGTEAFF.

The J gene is TRBJ2-7, the V gene TRBV5-1, with TRBD2 matching 11 bases. Germline V gives CDR1 SGHRS, CDR2 YFSETQ. With V trimmed by 0 bases and J by 2 bases, 1 base remained unmatched. This CDR3 is built from 15 residues. In nucleotides, the CDR3 is TGCGCCAGCAGCTTGGCGGGACTAGCGGCCTACGAGCAGTACTTC. Translation gives CASSLAGLAAYEQYF.

The rearrangement links TRBV7-6 to TRBJ2-7, with D possibly matching TRBD1 (5 bases). The CDR3 runs to 12 residues. V was cut by 5 bases and J by 4 bases, with 9 bases left in between. Germline V gene sequence: CDR1 SGHVS, CDR2 FNYEAQ. The DNA for the CDR3 is TGTGCCAGCAGCAATACAGGTTACGAGCAGTACTTC. It specifies CASSNTGYEQYF.

Only one count was recorded for this clone. Other DNA sequences from this sample encode an identical CDR3 as well. This chain links TRBV28 with TRBJ2-7; the D gene is possibly TRBD2 (5 bases). V was shortened by 3 bases and J by 3 bases, with 6 bases between the two germline ends. The CDR3 is 12 amino acids. CDR1 and CDR2 (germline): MDHEN, SYDVKM. The CDR3 DNA reads as TGTGCCAGCAGTTTGGCGGGCTACGAGCAGTACTTC. It encodes CASSLAGYEQYF.

This chain connects TRBV19 to TRBJ1-2; D remains unclear. The CDR3 contains 13 residues. V was trimmed by 4 bases and J by 6 bases, leaving 12 bases between them. Germline V gene lookup returns CDR1 LNHDA and CDR2 SQIVND (reference sequence). The CDR3 loop reads CASSSVVRDGYTF. CDR3 DNA: TGTGCCAGTAGTAGCGTGGTGAGGGATGGCTACACCTTC.

The rearrangement links TRBV28 to TRBJ1-2; D may be TRBD1 (6 bases). Germline CDR1 reads MDHEN; CDR2 reads SYDVKM. This CDR3 is built from 16 residues. The V end was cut by 5 bases, the J end by 0 bases, with 16 bases between. The chain's CDR3 is CASSTQTGPTNYGYTF. CDR3 bases: TGTGCCAGCAGTACCCAGACAGGTCCGACTAACTATGGCTACACCTTC.

This clone appeared a few times. The genes are TRBV6-1 and TRBJ2-7; 12 positions match TRBD1. With V trimmed by 5 bases and J by 5 bases, 4 bases remained unmatched. The germline V gene encodes CDR1 MNHNS and CDR2 SASEGT. This CDR3 contains 14 residues. The CDR3: CASSWGQGAHEQYF. The DNA of the CDR3 is TGTGCCAGCAGTTGGGGACAGGGGGCCCACGAGCAGTACTTC.